This TCR beta chain was captured by sequencing in a study of shared clonotypes between healthy human individuals. Study conclusions and caveats: It was the non-shared clonotypes that had lower generation probabilities than clonotypes shared by all four donors.

Deep-level settings were used for running the assay. Clones were sequenced by immunoSEQ multiplex PCR, and TCRdb holds only the in-frame ones, with some missing. The data show over a million clones, approximately 97% seen once. A word on this clone: What it recognizes is unknown.

Germline V lookup: CDR1 SGHTA, CDR2 FQGNSA. V dropped 5 bases and J dropped 8; count of bases not matched to a gene: 11. The CDR3 covers 14 residues. None of the donors, who were healthy HIV-negative adults, had recently had acute infections or vaccinations. Every donor, a Caucasian adult, lived in Nashville, Tennessee. The V gene is TRBV7-2, the J gene TRBJ1-2; 7 nucleotides agree with TRBD1. The receptor was isolated from a man aged 25-45 years in good health. Sequencing used naive CD4+ T cells sorted from blood. The subset denotes: CD45RA+ positively selected. The CDR3 sequence is CASSPRQGRHGYTF. In DNA, the CDR3 is TGTGCCAGCAGCCCCAGACAGGGCCGCCACGGCTACACCTTC.